Each of the 27 T cell receptor beta chains below was sequenced from the same sample in a study of PD-1 blockade in mismatch repair-deficient tumors. Generated by immunoSEQ multiplex PCR, the TCRdb table keeps only in-frame clones and is missing some. The table shows some 84,000 clones, with approximately 81% occurring only once. The sequences come from peripheral blood, collected 12 weeks after starting pembrolizumab. These TCRs come from an adult with mismatch repair-deficient cancer.

The chain recombines TRBV7-8 with TRBJ1-2; perhaps TRBD1 as D (6 bases). V was shortened by 0 bases and J by 0 bases, with 11 bases between the two germline ends. CDR3 length: 16 amino acids. Germline loops: CDR1 SGHVS, CDR2 FQNEAQ. CDR3 DNA: TGTGCCAGCAGCTTAGCGGGACAAGGAACTAACTATGGCTACACCTTC. This sequence encodes CASSLAGQGTNYGYTF.

The chain joins TRBV11-2 to TRBJ1-2; the D gene is possibly TRBD1 (6 bases). V lost 0 bases and J 8 bases, leaving 16 bases between the germline ends. The CDR3 sequence is 15 residues long. Germline V CDR1 and CDR2: SGHAT, FQNNGV. As DNA, the CDR3 is TGTGCCAGCAGCTTAGAACCAGGGGCGCCGAGGGGCTACACCTTC. This codes for CASSLEPGAPRGYTF.

As to this clone: The sample holds other DNA sequences that translate to the same CDR3. The V and J genes are TRBV13 and TRBJ2-6; D might be TRBD1 (6 bases). The CDR3 extends over 15 amino acids. Trimming took off 4 bases at V and 1 base at J, with 8 bases between the two ends. Looked up from germline, CDR1 is PRHDT and CDR2 is FYEKMQ (reference sequence). CDR3 in DNA: TGTGCCAGCAGCTCACAGGGTTCTGGGGCCAACGTCCTGACTTTC. Its protein product is CASSSQGSGANVLTF.

This chain connects TRBV25-1 to TRBJ2-5; D is possibly TRBD1 (6 bases). Per germline, CDR1 MGHDK and CDR2 SYGVNS. The CDR3 runs 16 residues. The germline V and J ends were trimmed by 1 base and 3 bases, with 15 bases remaining between them. The CDR3 nucleotides read TGTGCCAGCAGTGAATCTACGGGACAAACGGAAGAGACCCAGTACTTC. Its translation is CASSESTGQTEETQYF.

The genes are TRBV7-2 and TRBJ2-1; TRBD1 matches at 9 bases. Germline V gene sequence: CDR1 SGHTA, CDR2 FQGNSA. J was trimmed by 8 bases and V by 5 bases; bases with no gene match: 13. The CDR3 spans 16 residues. The DNA for the CDR3 is TGTGCCAGCAGCATAACCCCCGGGACAGGGTACCATGAGCAGTTCTTC. Translating gives CASSITPGTGYHEQFF.

This clone was found once. This chain uses TRBV6-5 with TRBJ1-2; D is undetermined. Germline loops: CDR1 MNHEY, CDR2 SVGAGI. The CDR3 is 15 amino acids. Trimming removed 4 bases from V and 5 bases from J, with 17 bases in between. The chain's CDR3 is CASSWVGADRYGYTF. The DNA for the CDR3 is TGTGCCAGCAGTTGGGTGGGCGCGGACCGATATGGCTACACCTTC.

The chain links TRBV2 to TRBJ2-1, with 8 bases that match TRBD2. The CDR3 covers 16 residues. Looked up from germline, CDR1 is SNHLY and CDR2 is FYNNEI. V shed 3 bases and J 9 bases; nucleotides not matched to a gene: 13. The DNA for the CDR3 is TGTGCCAGCAGTGATATAGCGGGATTGGTGGTTGGTGAGCAGTTCTTC. The encoded protein is CASSDIAGLVVGEQFF.

V is TRBV5-1 and J is TRBJ2-7; D is uncertain. Germline lookup yields CDR1 SGHRS and CDR2 YFSETQ. Trimming removed 3 bases at V and 4 bases at J, with 14 bases between. The CDR3 is 14 residues long. In DNA form, the CDR3 reads TGCGCCAGCAGCTCAGGAAACAGAATGTACGAGCAGTACTTC. This translates into CASSSGNRMYEQYF.

The gene calls are TRBV27 and TRBJ2-1, with 10 nucleotides matching TRBD2. With V trimmed by 2 bases and J by 2 bases, 0 bases remained unmatched. The germline V gene has CDR1 MNHEY and CDR2 SMNVEV (reference sequence). This CDR3 has 15 amino acids. CDR3 bases: TGTGCCAGCAGTTTACTAGCGGGAGCCTACAATGAGCAGTTCTTC. The encoded protein is CASSLLAGAYNEQFF.

This CDR3 is CASSGWSNSNQPQHF. CDR3 nucleotides: TGTGCCAGCAGCGGTTGGTCTAACAGCAATCAGCCCCAGCATTTT. The J gene is TRBJ1-5, the V gene TRBV5-6; no clear D gene. The CDR3 loop spans 15 amino acids. The germline V gene encodes CDR1 SGHDT and CDR2 YYEEEE. Trimming cost V 4 bases and J 1 base, with 12 bases left between them.

The CDR3 bases are TGTGCCAGCAGACACGGACTAGCGGGAGCAGATGAGCAGTTCTTC. As protein: CASRHGLAGADEQFF. This sequence joins TRBV6-1 and TRBJ2-1; 13 bases map to TRBD2. The CDR3 is 15 amino acids. The V and J ends lost 6 bases and 8 bases, in that order; junction bases with no gene match: 7. CDR1 and CDR2 from the germline V gene are MNHNS and SASEGT.

The V call is TRBV11-2, the J call TRBJ1-5, with D unresolved. V was cut by 2 bases and J by 0 bases, with 2 bases left in between. Germline V lookup: CDR1 SGHAT, CDR2 FQNNGV. The CDR3 covers 13 residues. CDR3 nucleotides: TGTGCCAGCAGCTTAAATAGCAATCAGCCCCAGCATTTT. As protein: CASSLNSNQPQHF.

The chain couples TRBV18 to TRBJ1-5; 7 bases map to TRBD1. J was trimmed by 4 bases and V by 4 bases; bases with no gene match: 4. The germline CDR1 and CDR2 sequences are KGHSH and LQKENI. This CDR3 spans 14 amino acids. In DNA form, the CDR3 reads TGTGCCAGCTCACTACAGGGGATTAATCAGCCCCAGCATTTT. The encoded protein is CASSLQGINQPQHF.

On this clone itself: One end of the junction fails to match germline, which may point to a read error. In DNA, the CDR3 is TGTGCCTGGAGTAGGCGGGACGAACACCGGGGAGCTGTTTTT. This codes for CAWSRRDEHRGAVF. V and J are TRBV30 and TRBJ2-2, with a tentative D call TRBD2 (6 bases). This CDR3 contains 14 residues. Germline CDR1 is GTSNPN and CDR2 is SVGIG (reference sequence).

The rearrangement links TRBV4-2 to TRBJ1-5; TRBD1 aligns across 7 bases. This CDR3 spans 13 amino acids. J gave up 5 bases and V 4 bases, and 2 bases lay outside the gene matches. Germline CDR1 LGHNA, CDR2 YNFKEQ. The CDR3 sequence is CASSRDRDQPQHF. CDR3 DNA: TGTGCCAGCAGCCGCGACAGGGATCAGCCCCAGCATTTT.

This clone was seen ten or more times. This same CDR3 is encoded by further DNA sequences in the sample. The CDR3 sequence is CASSVGTLDGYTF. The CDR3 DNA is TGTGCCAGCAGCGTAGGGACGCTTGATGGCTACACCTTC. This chain joins TRBV9 and TRBJ1-2, with D uncertain. V was clipped by 0 bases and J by 6 bases, with 9 bases between them. The germline V gene encodes CDR1 SGDLS and CDR2 YYNGEE. This CDR3 has 13 amino acids.

V and J are TRBV30 and TRBJ1-5; D is unclear. With 1 base removed from V and 5 bases from J, the gap between germline ends came to 9 bases. This CDR3 has 13 amino acids. The germline V gene has CDR1 GTSNPN and CDR2 SVGIG (reference sequence). The CDR3 sequence: CAWSAGFHQPQHF. The CDR3 DNA sequence: TGTGCCTGGAGTGCAGGATTCCATCAGCCCCAGCATTTT. Full variable domain (missing parts from reference TRBV30 and TRBJ1-5): SQTIHQWPATLVQPVGSPLSLECTVEGTSNPNLYWYRQAAGRGLQLLFYSVGIGQISSEVPQNLSASRPQDRQFILSSKKLLLSDSGFYLCAWSAGFHQPQHFGDGTRLSIL.

This chain connects TRBV29-1 to TRBJ2-7; D may be TRBD1 or TRBD2 (5 bases each). From germline, CDR1 is SQVTM and CDR2 ANQGSEA. The CDR3 runs 13 residues. The V and J ends lost 7 bases and 0 bases respectively, with 13 bases between them. The CDR3 reads CSAIAGTSYEQYF. CDR3 coding DNA: TGCAGCGCTATCGCAGGGACCTCCTACGAGCAGTACTTC.

The chain combines TRBV15 with TRBJ2-3, with 7 bases lining up with TRBD1. This CDR3 is built from 13 residues. The ends lost 5 bases at V and 6 bases at J; junction bases unmatched: 5. Germline CDR1 LNHNV, CDR2 YYDKDF (reference sequence). In DNA form, the CDR3 reads TGTGCCACCAGCGTTCAACAGGGGGATACGCAGTATTTT. Its translation is CATSVQQGDTQYF.

In this sample, this clone turned up a few times. This sample also contains other DNA sequences that code for the same CDR3. This rearrangement joins TRBV6-1 to TRBJ2-7; 11 nucleotides align to TRBD2. The CDR3 has 16 amino acids. Germline-derived CDR1 and CDR2 are MNHNS and SASEGT. J gave up 2 bases and V 4 bases, and 7 bases lay outside the gene matches. This CDR3 is CASSASSGRSAYEQYF. In nucleotides, the CDR3 is TGTGCCAGCAGTGCTTCTAGCGGGAGGTCCGCCTACGAGCAGTACTTC.

The J gene is TRBJ2-5, the V gene TRBV2; D not resolved. CDR3 length equals 13 residues. CDR1 is SNHLY and CDR2 is FYNNEI in the germline V gene. V shed 7 bases and J shed 1 base, with 10 bases lying between them. The CDR3 DNA reads TGTGCCAGCAATAAGGGATTCCAAGAGACCCAGTACTTC. Its protein is CASNKGFQETQYF.

This chain uses TRBV5-1 with TRBJ2-5; D remains ambiguous. The ends were cut back, 0 bases at V and 1 base at J, with 4 bases in the middle. CDR1 SGHRS and CDR2 YFSETQ come from the germline V gene. There are 13 residues in the CDR3. The CDR3 is CASSLATQETQYF. In DNA form, the CDR3 reads TGCGCCAGCAGCTTGGCAACCCAAGAGACCCAGTACTTC.

The chain uses TRBV7-9 and TRBJ1-3, with D perhaps TRBD1 (5 bases). Looked up from germline, CDR1 is SEHNR and CDR2 is FQNEAQ (reference sequence). Trimming took off 4 bases at V and 1 base at J, with 23 bases between the two ends. The CDR3 length is 19 residues. The CDR3, as DNA: TGTGCCAGCAGCTCCGAGACCGTGTCAGGGTGGTTGTCTGGAAACACCATATATTTT. Translated, it gives CASSSETVSGWLSGNTIYF.

This chain uses TRBV29-1 with TRBJ2-5; D is possibly TRBD1 (6 bases). Trimming took 6 bases from V and 5 from J, leaving 16 bases between them. Looked up from germline, CDR1 is SQVTM and CDR2 is ANQGSEA. The CDR3 contains 13 residues. The CDR3 here is CSVNAGVGETQYF. For the CDR3, the DNA is TGCAGCGTCAACGCAGGGGTTGGCGAGACCCAGTACTTC.

The CDR3 loop reads CASSPPGTGRVSYTF. The CDR3 DNA is TGTGCCAGCAGCCCGCCGGGGACAGGGAGGGTGAGCTACACCTTC. This chain connects TRBV12-1 to TRBJ1-2; the DNA was not compared with TRBD1, the D call given in the table. TRBV12-1 has pseudogene status. The CDR3 consists of 15 residues.

This clone was counted a few times. The V gene is TRBV11-1, the J gene TRBJ1-1; TRBD1 matches 9 bases. From germline, CDR1 is SGHAT and CDR2 FQDESV (reference sequence). The CDR3 runs 15 residues. J gave up 5 bases and V 5 bases, and 9 bases lay outside the gene matches. For the CDR3, the DNA is TGTGCCAGCAGCCCTACAGGGGGCCCGGGGACTGAAGCTTTCTTT. It encodes CASSPTGGPGTEAFF.

In its sample, this clone was seen once. The rearrangement joins TRBV11-1 to TRBJ2-7; 8 bases match TRBD1. This CDR3 has 16 residues. Per germline, CDR1 SGHAT and CDR2 FQDESV (reference sequence). The junction had 8 bases not matched to a gene; V was cut back by 2 bases and J by 2 bases. The CDR3 loop reads CASSLFAGGPAYEQYF. The CDR3 bases are TGTGCCAGCAGCTTATTCGCAGGGGGCCCCGCCTACGAGCAGTACTTC.